The sequence of this T cell receptor beta chain was determined in a study of beta chain features in type 1 diabetes. Study observations and caveats: In these data, an HLA type influence on TCRB rearrangement remained unresolved. People with Type 1 diabetes carried modestly yet significantly shorter TCRB CDR3s in all four CD4+ subsets. PCR may have favored shorter templates equally in patients and controls.

Purities over 98% were achieved in all sorted populations. The study reverse transcribed the entire isolated RNA, so it sequenced expressed TCRB transcripts. Data came from immunoSEQ multiplex PCR; TCRdb stores just in-frame clones and leaves some out. The table includes more than 300,000 clones, over 10% detected once. The J segment lost 9 bases and the V segment lost 4 bases, leaving 6 bases of the junction unmatched. This CDR3 has 15 amino acids. CDR1 is SGHRS and CDR2 is YFSETQ in the germline V gene. Comments on this clone: Its target is not known.

The genes are TRBV5-1 and TRBJ1-6, with 11 bases identical to TRBD1. Sequences were obtained from naive CD4+ T cells from blood. This TCR was recovered from a young woman with type 1 diabetes. CDR3 sequence (DNA): TGCGCCAGCAGCCTTACCGGGACAGGGGGTTCACCCCTCCACTTT. This sequence encodes CASSLTGTGGSPLHF.